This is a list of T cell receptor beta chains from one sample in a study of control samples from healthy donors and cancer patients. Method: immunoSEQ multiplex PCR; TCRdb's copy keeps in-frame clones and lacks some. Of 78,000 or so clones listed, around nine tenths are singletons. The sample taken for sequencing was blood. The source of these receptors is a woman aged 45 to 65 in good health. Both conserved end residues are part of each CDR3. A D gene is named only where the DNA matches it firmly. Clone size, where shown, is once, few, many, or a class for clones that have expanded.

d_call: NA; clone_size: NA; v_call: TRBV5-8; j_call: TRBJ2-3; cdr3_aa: CASSLPQLALTDTQYF; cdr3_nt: TGTGCCAGCAGCTTGCCTCAACTAGCACTCACAGATACGCAGTATTTT
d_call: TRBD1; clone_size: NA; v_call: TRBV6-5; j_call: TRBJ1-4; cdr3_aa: CASRTGGGDEKLFF; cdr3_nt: TGCGCCAGCAGAACAGGGGGCGGGGATGAAAAACTGTTTTTT
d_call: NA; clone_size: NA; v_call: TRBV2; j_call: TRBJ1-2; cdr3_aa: CASSEQGLNYGYTF; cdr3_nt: TGTGCCAGCAGTGAGCAGGGCCTTAACTATGGCTACACCTTC
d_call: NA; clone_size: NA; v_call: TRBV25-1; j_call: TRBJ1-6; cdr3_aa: CASSELESSYNSPLHF; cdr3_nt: TGTGCCAGCAGTGAACTGGAGAGCTCCTATAATTCACCCCTCCACTTT
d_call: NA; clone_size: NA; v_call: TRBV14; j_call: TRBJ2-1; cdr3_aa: CASSQAVSGEQFF; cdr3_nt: TGTGCCAGCAGCCAAGCGGTTTCAGGGGAGCAGTTCTTC
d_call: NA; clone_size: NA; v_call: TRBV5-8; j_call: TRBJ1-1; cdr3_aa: CASSFGQLEAFF; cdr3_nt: TGTGCCAGCAGCTTTGGACAGCTTGAAGCTTTCTTT
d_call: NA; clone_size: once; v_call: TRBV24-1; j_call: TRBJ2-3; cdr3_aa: CATNDRTDTQYF; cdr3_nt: TGTGCCACCAATGACCGCACAGATACGCAGTATTTT
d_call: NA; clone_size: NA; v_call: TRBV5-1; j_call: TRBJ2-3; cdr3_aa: CASSLGFSTDTQYF; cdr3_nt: TGCGCCAGCAGCTTGGGTTTTAGCACAGATACGCAGTATTTT
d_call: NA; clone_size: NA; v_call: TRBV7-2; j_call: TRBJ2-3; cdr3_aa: CASSLGPLPYSTDTQYF; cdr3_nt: TGTGCCAGCAGCTTAGGTCCCCTCCCTTATAGCACAGATACGCAGTATTTT
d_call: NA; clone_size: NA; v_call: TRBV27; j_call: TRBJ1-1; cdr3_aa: CASSFKLKDEAFF; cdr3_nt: TGTGCCAGCAGTTTTAAGCTCAAAGACGAAGCTTTCTTT
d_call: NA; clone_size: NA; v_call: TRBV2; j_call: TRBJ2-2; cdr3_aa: CASSGRQATNTGELFF; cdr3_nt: TGTGCCAGCAGCGGTCGACAGGCCACGAACACCGGGGAGCTGTTTTTT
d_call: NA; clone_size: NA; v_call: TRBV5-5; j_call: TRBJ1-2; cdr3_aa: CASSLAKGGYTF; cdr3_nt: TGTGCCAGCAGCCTGGCGAAGGGTGGCTACACCTTC
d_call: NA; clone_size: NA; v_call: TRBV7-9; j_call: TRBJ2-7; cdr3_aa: CASSSWGNYEQYF; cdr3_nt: TGTGCCAGCAGCTCCTGGGGCAATTACGAGCAGTACTTC
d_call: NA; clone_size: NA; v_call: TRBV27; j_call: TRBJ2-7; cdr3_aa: CASSFPGLAIYEQYF; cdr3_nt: TGTGCCAGCAGTTTCCCCGGGCTAGCTATATACGAGCAGTACTTC
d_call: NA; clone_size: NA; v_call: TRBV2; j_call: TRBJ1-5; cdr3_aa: CASSGRVNQPQHF; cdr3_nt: TGTGCCAGCAGTGGTCGGGTCAATCAGCCCCAGCATTTT
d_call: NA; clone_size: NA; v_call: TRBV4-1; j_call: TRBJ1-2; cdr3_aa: CASSQTTTGFYGYTF; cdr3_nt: TGCGCCAGCAGCCAAACTACTACAGGGTTCTATGGCTACACCTTC
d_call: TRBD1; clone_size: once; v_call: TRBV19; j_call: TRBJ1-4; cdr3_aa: CASSQGQGYEKLFF; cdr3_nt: TGTGCCAGTAGTCAAGGACAGGGGTATGAAAAACTGTTTTTT
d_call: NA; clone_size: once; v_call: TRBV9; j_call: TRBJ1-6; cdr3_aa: CASSAIGDGGSPLHF; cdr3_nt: TGTGCCAGCAGCGCGATAGGGGATGGGGGTTCACCCCTCCACTTT